This is a list of T cell receptor beta chains from one sample in a study of OX40 agonist ivuxolimab in advanced cancers. Libraries were prepared by immunoSEQ multiplex PCR; TCRdb keeps only in-frame clonotypes and omits some of them. The repertoire holds roughly 35,000 clones, with about 90% as singletons. Sequencing was performed on CD4+ or CD8+ T cells sorted from blood, taken in a trial of the OX40 agonist ivuxolimab. The receptor set was obtained from an adult with an advanced solid tumor such as melanoma, head and neck, liver or kidney cancer. Both conserved end residues are part of each CDR3. A D gene is named only where the DNA matches it firmly. Only part of the rows carry a size: once, few, many, or a class if the clone is expanded.

V gene,J gene,clone size,D gene,CDR3 DNA,CDR3 protein
TRBV27,TRBJ2-2,NA,NA,TGTGCCAGCAGTTTATTCCCGCCTGAAACAGGGAAAACCGGGGAGCTGTTTTTT,CASSLFPPETGKTGELFF
TRBV28,TRBJ2-7,NA,NA,TGTGCCAGCAGCTCAACAGGTTACCCCTACGAGCAGTACTTC,CASSSTGYPYEQYF
TRBV4-1,TRBJ2-7,NA,NA,TGCGCCAGCAGCCAAGTCGCCAGCCTTTCCTACGAGCAGTACTTC,CASSQVASLSYEQYF
TRBV7-7,TRBJ2-5,NA,NA,TGTGCTAGCAGCGAAACCCCTAGCATCACACAAGAGACCCAGTACTTC,CASSETPSITQETQYF
TRBV5-4,TRBJ1-2,once,TRBD1,TGTGCCAGCAGCTTGGGACAGGGAGCCGGTTATGGCTACACCTTC,CASSLGQGAGYGYTF
TRBV5-4,TRBJ2-2,NA,NA,TGTGCCAGCAGCTTGGGGGACCGCGGGGCCGGGGAGCTGTTTTTT,CASSLGDRGAGELFF
TRBV5-6,TRBJ2-3,NA,TRBD1,TGTGCCAGCAGCTTAACAGGGGGTCTCACAGATACGCAGTATTTT,CASSLTGGLTDTQYF
TRBV7-9,TRBJ1-2,NA,NA,TGTGCCAGCAGCTTAGGGGAAGGGGGCTACACCTTC,CASSLGEGGYTF
TRBV13,TRBJ2-4,NA,NA,TGTGCCAGCAGCCCCATGGATCCTAGCCTACTAGCCAAAAACATTCAGTACTTC,CASSPMDPSLLAKNIQYF
TRBV16,TRBJ2-5,NA,NA,TGTGCCAGCCTTCCAACCAGGGGTGAGACCCAGTACTTC,CASLPTRGETQYF
TRBV6-5,TRBJ2-7,few,TRBD1,TGTGCCAGCAGTCCAGAGGGGGCCGAGCAGTACTTC,CASSPEGAEQYF
TRBV6-4,TRBJ2-3,NA,NA,TGTGCCAGCAGTGACTCCACAACACCGCAAGATACGCAGTATTTT,CASSDSTTPQDTQYF
TRBV9,TRBJ2-3,NA,NA,TGTGCCAGCAGCCACGGCCTGTGGGACACAAGCACAGATACGCAGTATTTT,CASSHGLWDTSTDTQYF
TRBV7-2,TRBJ2-4,NA,NA,TGTGCCAGCAACGATGGGACCAAAAACATTCAGTACTTC,CASNDGTKNIQYF
TRBV5-6,TRBJ1-1,once,NA,TGTGCCAGCAGCCCGATAGTCCCCGCTAGGGGCACTGAAGCTTTCTTT,CASSPIVPARGTEAFF
TRBV10-3,TRBJ1-4,NA,NA,TGTGCCATCAGTGAGTCCCAGCTTGAAAAACTGTTTTTT,CAISESQLEKLFF
TRBV10-3,TRBJ1-1,NA,NA,TGTGCCATCAGTGGTGCGGGGGCGAGGACCCAAAACACTGAAGCTTTCTTT,CAISGAGARTQNTEAFF
TRBV5-1,TRBJ1-1,NA,NA,TGCGCCAGCAGCTTGGTAACAGAGAACACTGAAGCTTTCTTT,CASSLVTENTEAFF
TRBV6-5,TRBJ1-4,NA,NA,TGTGCCAGCAGTTACTCGGTCGGGGAAACTAATGAAAAACTGTTTTTT,CASSYSVGETNEKLFF
TRBV7-9,TRBJ1-5,NA,NA,TGTGCCAGCAGCGACGTTAATCAGCCCCAGCATTTT,CASSDVNQPQHF
TRBV5-4,TRBJ2-1,NA,NA,TGTGCCAGCAGCCTGACTAATGAGCAGTTCTTC,CASSLTNEQFF
TRBV2,TRBJ2-7,NA,TRBD2,TGTGCCAGCACCGAGGGTGGCGGGAGGTCTTACGAGCAGTACTTC,CASTEGGGRSYEQYF
TRBV6-5,TRBJ2-2,once,NA,TGTGCCAGCAGTTACCCGGGTCCCACCGGGGAGCTGTTTTTT,CASSYPGPTGELFF
TRBV19,TRBJ2-7,NA,TRBD1,TGTGCCAGTACCGTGACAGGGGGAAGTGACGAGCAGTACTTC,CASTVTGGSDEQYF
TRBV27,TRBJ2-7,NA,NA,TGTGCCAGCCGACCCTGGACAATTACTTCGAACGAGCAGTACTTC,CASRPWTITSNEQYF
TRBV13,TRBJ1-2,NA,NA,TGTGCCAGCAGCTTACCCTACCAGACAGGATGGATGGCCACCTTC,CASSLPYQTGWMATF
TRBV10-3,TRBJ2-1,NA,NA,TGTGCCATCAGTGAGTCGTTCAATGAGCAGTTCTTC,CAISESFNEQFF
TRBV30,TRBJ2-1,NA,TRBD2,TGTGCCTGGAGTGAGGGACTAGCGGGAGGCCCTAACAATGAGCAGTTCTTC,CAWSEGLAGGPNNEQFF
TRBV28,TRBJ1-3,NA,TRBD1,TGTGCCAGCAGTCCCAGGGGGGCGACCTCTGGAAACACCATATATTTT,CASSPRGATSGNTIYF
TRBV28,TRBJ2-5,NA,NA,TGTGCCAGCAGTTTAGGGTCGGAGACCCAGTACTTC,CASSLGSETQYF
TRBV4-2,TRBJ2-5,once,TRBD1,TGTGCCAGCAGCCCAGGGACAGTTAGCCAAGAGACCCAGTACTTC,CASSPGTVSQETQYF
TRBV19,TRBJ1-1,NA,NA,TGTGCCAGTAGTATAGCGGACAGACTGAACACTGAAGCTTTCTTT,CASSIADRLNTEAFF